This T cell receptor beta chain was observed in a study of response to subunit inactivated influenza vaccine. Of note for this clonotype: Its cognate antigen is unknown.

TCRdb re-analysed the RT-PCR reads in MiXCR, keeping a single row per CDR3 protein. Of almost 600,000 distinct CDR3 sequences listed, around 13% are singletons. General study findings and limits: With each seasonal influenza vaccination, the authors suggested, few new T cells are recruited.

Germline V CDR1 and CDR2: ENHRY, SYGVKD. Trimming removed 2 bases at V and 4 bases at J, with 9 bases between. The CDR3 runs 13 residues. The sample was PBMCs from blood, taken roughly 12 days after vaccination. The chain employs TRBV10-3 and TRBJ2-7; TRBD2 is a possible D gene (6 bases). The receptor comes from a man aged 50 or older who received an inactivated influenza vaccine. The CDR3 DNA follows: TGTGCCATCAGTGAGATTGGGGGGTACGAGCAGTACTTC. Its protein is CAISEIGGYEQYF.